This paragraph covers one T cell receptor beta chain sequence. Its antigen is currently unknown. MiXCR, run by TCRdb on the reads, gives a single entry per CDR3 protein. Found here are 680,000 or so distinct CDR3 sequences, 35% to 40% of them singletons; the top ten hold roughly 2.9%. The sample belongs to a study of T cell repertoires in cytomegalovirus infection. Study as a whole: A matching HLA type, together with CMV infection, was signaled by public TCR beta signatures.

General study results and limits: HLA-C-restricted CMV clonotypes gave the most frequent clonotype in two of eight donors.

This CDR3 has 13 residues. With 10 bases removed from V and 0 bases from J, the gap between germline ends came to 10 bases. Germline V gene lookup returns CDR1 MNHGY and CDR2 SAAAGT. The sample comprised PBMCs. This sequence was found in a human donor in good health (CMV status not recorded). Some clones in this sample may be carry-over from other donors' samples. The rearrangement joins TRBV6-8 to TRBJ1-5; weak D call: TRBD1 (6 bases). The CDR3 nucleotides read TGTGCCATCAGGGACACTAGCAATCAGCCCCAGCATTTT. It encodes CAIRDTSNQPQHF.